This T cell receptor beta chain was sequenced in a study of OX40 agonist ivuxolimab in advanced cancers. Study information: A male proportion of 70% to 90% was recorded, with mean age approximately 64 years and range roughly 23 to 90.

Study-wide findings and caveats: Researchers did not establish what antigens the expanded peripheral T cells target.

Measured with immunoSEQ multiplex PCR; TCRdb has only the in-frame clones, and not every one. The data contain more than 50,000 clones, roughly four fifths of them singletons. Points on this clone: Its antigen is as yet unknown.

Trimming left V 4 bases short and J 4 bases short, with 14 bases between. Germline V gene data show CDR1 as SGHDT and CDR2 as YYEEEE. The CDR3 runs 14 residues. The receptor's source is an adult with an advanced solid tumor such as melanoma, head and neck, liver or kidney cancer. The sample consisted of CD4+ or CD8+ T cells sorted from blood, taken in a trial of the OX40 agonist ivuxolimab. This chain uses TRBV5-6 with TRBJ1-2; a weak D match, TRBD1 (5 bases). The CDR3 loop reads CASSLYGDPYGYTF. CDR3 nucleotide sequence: TGTGCCAGCAGCCTTTATGGGGACCCCTATGGCTACACCTTC.